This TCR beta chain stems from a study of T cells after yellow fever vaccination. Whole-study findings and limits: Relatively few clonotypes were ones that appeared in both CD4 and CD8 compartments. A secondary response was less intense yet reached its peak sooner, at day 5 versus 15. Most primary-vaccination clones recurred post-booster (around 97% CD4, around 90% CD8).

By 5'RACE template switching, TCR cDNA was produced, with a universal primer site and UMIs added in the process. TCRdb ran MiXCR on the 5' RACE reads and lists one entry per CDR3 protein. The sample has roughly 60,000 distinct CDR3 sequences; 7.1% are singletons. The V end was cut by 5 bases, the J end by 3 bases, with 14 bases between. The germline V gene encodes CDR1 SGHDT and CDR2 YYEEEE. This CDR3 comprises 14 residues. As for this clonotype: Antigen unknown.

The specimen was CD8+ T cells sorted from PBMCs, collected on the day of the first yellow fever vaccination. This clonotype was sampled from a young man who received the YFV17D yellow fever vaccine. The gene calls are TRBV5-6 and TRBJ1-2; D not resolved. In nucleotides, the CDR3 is TGTGCCAGCAGGTCGGGCGCGTCTCACTATGGCTACACCTTC. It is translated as CASRSGASHYGYTF. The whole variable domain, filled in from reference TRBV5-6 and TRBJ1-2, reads DAGVTQSPTHLIKTRGQQVTLRCSPKSGHDTVSWYQQALGQGPQFIFQYYEEEERQRGNFPDRFSGHQFPNYSSELNVNALLLGDSALYLCASRSGASHYGYTFGSGTRLTVV.